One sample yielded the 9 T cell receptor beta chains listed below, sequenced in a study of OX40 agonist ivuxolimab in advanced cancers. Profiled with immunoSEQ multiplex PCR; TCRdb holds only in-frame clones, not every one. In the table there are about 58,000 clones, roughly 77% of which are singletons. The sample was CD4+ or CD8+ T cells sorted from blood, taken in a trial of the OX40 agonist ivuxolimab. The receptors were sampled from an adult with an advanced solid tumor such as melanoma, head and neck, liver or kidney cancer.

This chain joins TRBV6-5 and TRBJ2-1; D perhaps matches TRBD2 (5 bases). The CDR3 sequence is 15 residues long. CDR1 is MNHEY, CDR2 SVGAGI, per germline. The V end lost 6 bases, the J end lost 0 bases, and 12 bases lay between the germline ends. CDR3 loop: CASSRTQSSYNEQFF. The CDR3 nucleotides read TGTGCCAGCAGCCGGACTCAGAGCTCCTACAATGAGCAGTTCTTC.

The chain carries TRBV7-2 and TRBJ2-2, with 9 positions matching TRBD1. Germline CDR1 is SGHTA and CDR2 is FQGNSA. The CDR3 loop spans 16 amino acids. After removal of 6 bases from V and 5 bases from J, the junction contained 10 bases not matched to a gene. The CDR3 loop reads CASRTQRTGETGELFF. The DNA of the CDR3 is TGTGCCAGCAGAACCCAACGGACAGGGGAAACCGGGGAGCTGTTTTTT.

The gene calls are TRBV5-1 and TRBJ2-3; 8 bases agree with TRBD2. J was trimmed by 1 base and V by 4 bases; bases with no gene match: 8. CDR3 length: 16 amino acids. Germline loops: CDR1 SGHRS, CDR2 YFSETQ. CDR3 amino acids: CASSALPTSGTDTQYF. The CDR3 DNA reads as TGCGCCAGCAGCGCCCTCCCGACTAGCGGCACAGATACGCAGTATTTT.

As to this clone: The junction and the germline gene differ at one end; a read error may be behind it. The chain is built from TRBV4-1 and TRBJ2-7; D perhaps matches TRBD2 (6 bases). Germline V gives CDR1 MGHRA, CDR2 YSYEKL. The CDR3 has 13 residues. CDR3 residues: CASSLRDSFEQYF. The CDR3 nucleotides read TGCGCCAGCAGCCTACGGGACTCCTTCGAGCAGTACTTC.

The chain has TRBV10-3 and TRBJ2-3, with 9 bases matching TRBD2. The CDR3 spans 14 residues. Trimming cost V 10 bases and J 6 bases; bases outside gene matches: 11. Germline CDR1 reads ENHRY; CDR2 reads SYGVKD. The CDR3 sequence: CATSTSGSPDTQYF. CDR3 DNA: TGTGCCACTTCAACTAGCGGGTCCCCGGATACGCAGTATTTT.

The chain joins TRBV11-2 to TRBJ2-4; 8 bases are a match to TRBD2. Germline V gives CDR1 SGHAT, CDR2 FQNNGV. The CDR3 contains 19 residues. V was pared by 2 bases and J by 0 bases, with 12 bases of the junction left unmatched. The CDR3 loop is CASSLIAVAGGIAKNIQYF. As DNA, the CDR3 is TGTGCCAGCAGCTTAATCGCCGTGGCGGGGGGTATAGCCAAAAACATTCAGTACTTC.

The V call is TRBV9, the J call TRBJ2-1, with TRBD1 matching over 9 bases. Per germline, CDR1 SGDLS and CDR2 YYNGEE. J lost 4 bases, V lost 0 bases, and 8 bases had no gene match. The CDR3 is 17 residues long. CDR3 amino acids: CASSVATTGGAYNEQFF. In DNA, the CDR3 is TGTGCCAGCAGCGTAGCTACAACAGGGGGCGCTTACAATGAGCAGTTCTTC.

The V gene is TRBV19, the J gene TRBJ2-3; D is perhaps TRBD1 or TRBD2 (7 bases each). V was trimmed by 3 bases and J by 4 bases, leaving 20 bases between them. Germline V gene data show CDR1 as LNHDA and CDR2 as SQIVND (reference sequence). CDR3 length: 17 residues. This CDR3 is CASSMEGGGRYADTQYF. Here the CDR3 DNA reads TGTGCCAGTAGTATGGAGGGAGGGGGCCGATATGCAGATACGCAGTATTTT.

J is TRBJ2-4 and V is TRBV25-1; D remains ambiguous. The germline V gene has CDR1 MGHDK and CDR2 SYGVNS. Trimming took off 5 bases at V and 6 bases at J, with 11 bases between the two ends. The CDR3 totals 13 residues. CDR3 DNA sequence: TGTGCCAGCAGTAAGCCAGGAATAAACATTCAGTACTTC. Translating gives CASSKPGINIQYF.